Below, 32 T cell receptor beta chains from the same sample are listed, as sequenced in a study of tumor and adjacent non-tumor tissue in lung cancer. RNA was extracted from bulk tissue without any cell sorting. The library came from three nested PCR rounds adapted from ARM-PCR protocols. TCRdb fed the multiplex PCR reads into MiXCR, producing one record per CDR3 protein. This sample has roughly 120,000 distinct CDR3 sequences; 84% occur once, and the top ten carry 20% to 25%. Sequenced sample: lung tumor tissue. Receptors were obtained from a man in his 70s with non-small cell lung cancer.

On this clonotype: Sequence at one end of the junction differs from germline and may be a read error. The rearrangement links TRBV11-3 to TRBJ2-1, with 14 bases that match TRBD2. The CDR3 length is 15 residues. CDR1 is SGHNT and CDR2 is YENEEA in the germline V gene. The CDR3: CPSSRLAGGYNEQSF. CDR3 nucleotides: TGTCCGAGCAGTCGACTAGCGGGGGGGTACAATGAGCAGTCCTTC.

Turning to this clonotype: This may stem from a read error, because a much larger clone lies one nucleotide away. This rearrangement joins TRBV28 to TRBJ1-2; D not certain. The CDR3 is 17 amino acids. V was cut by 3 bases and J by 0 bases, with 17 bases left in between. CDR1 is MDHEN and CDR2 is SYDVKM in the germline V gene. The CDR3 DNA follows: TGTGCCAGCAGTTTTGTTTTAACCGGACGGGCTAACTATGGCTACACCTTC. Translating it yields CASSFVLTGRANYGYTF.

Concerning this clonotype: At one end, the junction sequence differs from germline, possibly due to a read error. The J gene is TRBJ2-5, the V gene TRBV4-2; 10 bases match TRBD2. Germline CDR1 reads LGHNA; CDR2 reads YNFKEQ. The CDR3 consists of 16 residues. The CDR3 nucleotides are TGCGTCAGCAGCCAAGTCGTCAGCGGGGGGGGGGAGACCCAGCACTTC. This translates into CVSSQVVSGGGETQHF.

Details on this clonotype: One end of the junction does not line up with germline, which may come from a read error. The V call is TRBV6-6, the J call TRBJ2-3; D might be TRBD1 (7 bases). Per the germline V gene, CDR1 is MNHNY and CDR2 is SVGAGI (reference sequence). The CDR3 consists of 14 residues. In DNA form, the CDR3 reads TGTGGCAGCAGCGAACAGGGGATGCGGGATACACAGTATTTT. Translating gives CGSSEQGMRDTQYF.

On this clonotype: The junction shows a germline mismatch at one end, possibly a read error. J is TRBJ2-2 and V is TRBV11-3; tentative D call: TRBD2 (5 bases). CDR3 length: 15 amino acids. CDR1 and CDR2 (germline): SGHNT, YENEEA. The CDR3 nucleotides read TGTGCCAGCAGCCCGCGAGAGGCCAACACCGGGGAACTGTTTTTT. Amino acid sequence: CASSPREANTGELFF.

This clonotype was observed many times. The J gene is TRBJ1-2, the V gene TRBV5-1; no firm D call. V lost 0 bases and J 5 bases, leaving 14 bases between the germline ends. The CDR3 has 15 residues. Germline lookup yields CDR1 SGHRS and CDR2 YFSETQ. The CDR3 spells CASSLAGGKGYGYTF. The CDR3 nucleotides read TGCGCCAGCAGCTTGGCCGGAGGGAAAGGGTATGGCTACACCTTC.

This clonotype showed up just a few times. The CDR3 spells CASSLQGTGVQPQHF. CDR3 in DNA: TGTGCCAGCAGCCTTCAAGGGACGGGGGTTCAACCCCAGCATTTT. This sequence joins TRBV4-2 and TRBJ1-5; tentatively, D is TRBD1 (5 bases). Deletions cut 4 bases from V and 10 bases from J, with 20 bases between. Germline V gene data show CDR1 as LGHNA and CDR2 as YNFKEQ. CDR3 length: 15 amino acids.

Remarks on this clonotype: The junction and the germline gene differ at one end; a read error may be behind it. V gene TRBV4-1 combines with J gene TRBJ1-5; D remains unclear. The CDR3 is made up of 16 amino acids. Germline V gene sequence: CDR1 MGHRA, CDR2 YSYEKL. CDR3 sequence: CANSRTNSLSNQPQHF. DNA of the CDR3: TGCGCCAACAGCCGAACGAACAGCCTTAGCAATCAGCCTCAGCATTTT.

Comments on this clonotype: Because the CDR3 is missing its conserved closing phenylalanine or tryptophan, this is likely a read error. The J gene is TRBJ1-1, the V gene TRBV5-5, with D possibly TRBD1 on 5 matching bases. The germline V gene has CDR1 SGHKS and CDR2 YYEKEE (reference sequence). This CDR3 contains 14 residues. In nucleotides, the CDR3 is TGTGCTAGCAACCCGGACATCACGAACACTGAAGCTTTCCTT. Translating gives CASNPDITNTEAFL.

For this clonotype: The junction shows a germline mismatch at one end, possibly a read error. The chain couples TRBV10-3 to TRBJ2-2; D is possibly TRBD2 (5 bases). This CDR3 spans 16 amino acids. Germline lookup yields CDR1 ENHRY and CDR2 SYGVKD. CDR3 in amino acids: CAIIEDGGRNTGEQFF. CDR3 in DNA: TGTGCCATCATTGAGGATGGCGGAAGGAACACCGGGGAGCAGTTTTTT.

A word on this clonotype: A junction end diverges from the germline sequence, so it may reflect a read error. The gene calls are TRBV11-2 and TRBJ2-2, with D perhaps TRBD1 (6 bases). This CDR3 region has 14 residues. The germline CDR1 and CDR2 sequences are SGHAT and FQNNGV. Here the CDR3 reads CASSLDRQSAELYF. The CDR3 DNA reads as TGTGCCAGCAGCCTGGACAGACAGTCCGCGGAGCTGTATTTT. The variable domain in full, with the rest retrieved from reference TRBV11-2 and TRBJ2-2, is EAGVAQSPRYKIIEKRQSVAFWCNPISGHATLYWYQQILGQGPKLLIQFQNNGVVDDSQLPKDRFSAERLKGVDSTLKIQPAKLEDSAVYLCASSLDRQSAELYFGEGSRLTVL.

This clonotype was counted a single time. The CDR3 does not end in the conserved phenylalanine or tryptophan, so this is likely a read error. The chain is built from TRBV11-2 and TRBJ2-7; D is uncertain. Germline assignment: CDR1 SGHAT and CDR2 FQNNGV. V was trimmed by 8 bases and J by 6 bases, leaving 17 bases between them. The CDR3 contains 13 residues. The CDR3 coding sequence is TGTGCCAGCGGCCAGTGGACCGAGCGCGAGCAGTACTTA. Protein product: CASGQWTEREQYL.

This clonotype was seen ten or more times. The gene calls are TRBV10-3 and TRBJ2-1, with 7 bases lining up with TRBD2. There are 13 residues in the CDR3. Germline trimming cut 6 bases from V and 5 bases from J; bases unmatched to any gene: 4. The germline V gene encodes CDR1 ENHRY and CDR2 SYGVKD. The CDR3 sequence: CAIRGGSDNEQFF. The CDR3 nucleotides are TGTGCCATCAGGGGCGGGAGTGACAATGAGCAGTTCTTC.

This chain uses TRBV11-2 with TRBJ2-5, with D hard to call. CDR3 size: 14 residues. V was pared by 2 bases and J by 3 bases, with 10 bases between. Germline-derived CDR1 and CDR2 are SGHAT and FQNNGV. The CDR3 sequence is CASSLLIREETQYF. DNA for the CDR3: TGTGCCAGCAGCTTACTAATTCGGGAAGAGACCCAGTACTTC.

Worth noting for this clonotype: One junction end disagrees with the germline gene, perhaps due to a read error. The V and J genes are TRBV6-6 and TRBJ1-1, with TRBD1 identical over 8 bases. Germline CDR1 and CDR2: MNHNY and SVGAGI (reference sequence). This CDR3 has 15 residues. CDR3 nucleotides: TGTACCAGCAGAACCGGGACAGGAATGGCGACTGGAGCTTTCTTT. Translation gives CTSRTGTGMATGAFF.

The rearrangement uses TRBV29-1 and TRBJ2-7, with unresolved D. Looked up from germline, CDR1 is SQVTM and CDR2 is ANQGSEA. This CDR3 is 12 amino acids long. Written as DNA, the CDR3 is TGCAGTGTTCAGCACACCTCCTACGAGCAGTACTTC. It is translated as CSVQHTSYEQYF.

As to this clonotype: One end of the junction does not line up with germline, which may come from a read error. The gene calls are TRBV4-1 and TRBJ1-3; TRBD1 might be the D (6 bases). This CDR3 region has 18 residues. Germline values: CDR1 MGHRA, CDR2 YSYEKL. The CDR3 is CDSNQDQQGLSSGNTIYF. CDR3 DNA sequence: TGCGACAGCAACCAAGATCAGCAGGGGCTAAGCTCTGGAAACACCATATATTTT.

The V and J genes are TRBV6-1 and TRBJ2-7, with D uncertain. Per germline, CDR1 MNHNS and CDR2 SASEGT. The CDR3 extends over 14 amino acids. V was pared by 6 bases and J by 0 bases, with 12 bases between. This CDR3 reads CASRTSQSSYEQYF. CDR3 nucleotides: TGTGCCAGCAGGACTTCACAAAGCTCCTACGAGCAGTACTTC.

Comments on this clonotype: A junction end diverges from the germline sequence, so it may reflect a read error. This rearrangement joins TRBV5-6 to TRBJ2-2; D gene unclear. The germline V gene has CDR1 SGHDT and CDR2 YYEEEE. The CDR3 consists of 15 residues. The CDR3, as DNA: TGTGCCAGTAGCTTGTTTGGCGCAAACACCGGGGAGCTGTTTTTT. Its protein is CASSLFGANTGELFF.

Details on this clonotype: An end of the junction does not agree with germline; a read error may underlie this. The chain couples TRBV4-1 to TRBJ2-7, with D perhaps TRBD2 (6 bases). Germline V lookup: CDR1 MGHRA, CDR2 YSYEKL. The CDR3 is 12 amino acids. The CDR3 sequence is CASSRDFSEHYF. The CDR3 DNA sequence: TGCGCCAGCAGCCGGGACTTCTCCGAGCACTACTTC.

With respect to this clonotype: Likely a read error: the CDR3 ends without its conserved phenylalanine or tryptophan. This chain uses TRBV10-2 with TRBJ2-1; tentatively, D is TRBD1 or TRBD2 (5 bases each). The CDR3 contains 15 residues. Germline V gene lookup returns CDR1 WSHSY and CDR2 SAAADI. CDR3 sequence: CAGRSPGPSSHEQFI. CDR3 nucleotides: TGCGCCGGCAGGTCCCCGGGACCCTCTTCTCACGAGCAGTTCATC.

This clonotype was picked up a small number of times. V gene TRBV10-3 combines with J gene TRBJ1-2; D may be TRBD1 (6 bases). Germline V gene sequence: CDR1 ENHRY, CDR2 SYGVKD. This CDR3 is 15 amino acids long. V was shortened by 7 bases and J by 5 bases, with 20 bases between the two germline ends. As DNA, the CDR3 is TGTGCCATCACTATGGAACTGGACAGCCTATATGGCTACACCTTC. It specifies CAITMELDSLYGYTF.

This clonotype has only a few counts. One end of the junction fails to match germline, which may point to a read error. The chain combines TRBV12-5 with TRBJ2-1; D gene ambiguous. Germline V gene lookup returns CDR1 LGHNT and CDR2 FRNRAP. The CDR3 runs to 12 residues. CDR3 sequence reads: CASGLMCNEQSF. CDR3 coding DNA: TGTGCTAGTGGTTTGATGTGTAATGAGCAGTCCTTC.

As for this clonotype: A read error is likely, as this CDR3 ends without the conserved phenylalanine or tryptophan. This chain uses TRBV5-6 with TRBJ1-2, with TRBD1 matching 8 bases. CDR1 is SGHDT and CDR2 is YYEEEE in the germline V gene. This CDR3 is 16 amino acids long. The CDR3 nucleotides read TGTGCCAACAGCACGGACAGGGAGGTAGGGGACTATGGCTACACCCTC. It encodes CANSTDREVGDYGYTL.

The rearrangement uses TRBV10-1 and TRBJ2-1; TRBD2 aligns across 8 bases. Germline values: CDR1 WNHNN, CDR2 SYGVQD (reference sequence). V dropped 6 bases and J dropped 9; count of bases not matched to a gene: 10. The CDR3 spans 14 residues. In nucleotides, the CDR3 is TGCGCCAGCAGCCACCTCCGGGGGGGCGTTGAGCAGTTCTTC. It is translated as CASSHLRGGVEQFF.

The rearrangement joins TRBV10-1 to TRBJ1-4; the D gene is possibly TRBD1 (5 bases). From germline, CDR1 is WNHNN and CDR2 SYGVQD (reference sequence). The CDR3 contains 14 residues. Trimming cost V 3 bases and J 7 bases, with 12 bases left between them. CDR3 loop: CASSESRDREKLFF. As DNA, the CDR3 is TGCGCCAGCAGTGAATCCAGGGATCGTGAAAAACTGTTTTTT.

As for this clonotype: The junction does not match germline at one end; this may be a read error. The chain is built from TRBV6-2 or TRBV6-3 and TRBJ2-2; D remains unclear. Germline V gives CDR1 MNHEY, CDR2 SVGEGT. This CDR3 contains 16 residues. The CDR3 DNA is TGTGCCAGCAATTCGGAATTGACATTTAGCACCAGGGAGCTGTTTTTT. Translated, it gives CASNSELTFSTRELFF.

The chain couples TRBV11-2 to TRBJ2-7; possible D gene TRBD2, 5 bases. Trimming left V 1 base short and J 4 bases short, with 20 bases between. Germline V gene data show CDR1 as SGHAT and CDR2 as FQNNGV. The CDR3 length is 17 residues. As DNA, the CDR3 is TGTGCCAGCAGCTTAGTACCCACTGGCCTAGCCTGTTACGAGCAGTACTTC. This encodes CASSLVPTGLACYEQYF. Combining the CDR3 with reference TRBV11-2 and TRBJ2-7 gives the whole variable domain EAGVAQSPRYKIIEKRQSVAFWCNPISGHATLYWYQQILGQGPKLLIQFQNNGVVDDSQLPKDRFSAERLKGVDSTLKIQPAKLEDSAVYLCASSLVPTGLACYEQYFGPGTRLTVT.

Worth noting for this clonotype: The missing conserved phenylalanine or tryptophan at the end of this CDR3 makes a read error likely. The chain joins TRBV6-2 or TRBV6-3 to TRBJ2-3; D remains unclear. Germline CDR1 and CDR2: MNHEY and SVGEGT. V gave up 9 bases and J gave up 7 bases, with 17 bases separating them. There are 13 residues in the CDR3. CDR3 bases: TGTGCCAGTAGTGGGCACATGGGGAATACGCAGTATCTT. As protein: CASSGHMGNTQYL.

This clonotype occurred once. Given a much more abundant clone one base away, this may be a read error. CDR3 region: CASSPGFEKFF. In nucleotides, the CDR3 is TGTGCCAGCAGTCCCGGTTTTGAGAAGTTCTTC. The chain combines TRBV12-3 or TRBV12-4 with TRBJ2-1; unclear D gene. The CDR3 length is 11 residues.

About this clonotype itself: One junction end disagrees with the germline gene, perhaps due to a read error. Written as DNA, the CDR3 is TGTGCCAGCAGCCTTATCAAGGGGATAACAAGAGAGGCCCAGTACTTC. This gives the protein CASSLIKGITREAQYF. This sequence joins TRBV5-4 and TRBJ2-5; D might be TRBD1 (5 bases). Germline CDR1 is SGHNT and CDR2 is YYREEE (reference sequence). This CDR3 has 16 amino acids.

In the case of this clonotype: One junction end disagrees with the germline gene, perhaps due to a read error. The gene calls are TRBV5-6 and TRBJ1-6; 7 nucleotides agree with TRBD1. Germline assignment: CDR1 SGHDT and CDR2 YYEEEE. This CDR3 region has 16 residues. The CDR3 reads CTSSSAGGQNNSSLHF. CDR3 DNA: TGTACCAGCAGCTCGGCTGGGGGACAGAATAATTCATCCCTCCACTTT.